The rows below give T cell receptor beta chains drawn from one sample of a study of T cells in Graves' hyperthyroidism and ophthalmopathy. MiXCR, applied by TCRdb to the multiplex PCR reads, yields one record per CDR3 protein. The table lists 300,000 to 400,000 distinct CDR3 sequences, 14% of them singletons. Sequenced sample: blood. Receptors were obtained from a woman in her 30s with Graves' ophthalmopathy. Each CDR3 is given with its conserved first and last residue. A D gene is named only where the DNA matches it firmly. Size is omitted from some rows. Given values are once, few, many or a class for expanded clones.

CDR3 protein: CASSYLPGTGVSPLHF
CDR3 DNA: TGTGCCAGCAGCTATCTCCCGGGGACAGGGGTTTCACCCCTCCACTTT
V gene: TRBV3-1
CDR3 length: 16
J gene: TRBJ1-6
clone size: many
D gene: TRBD1

CDR3 protein: CSATGTGGTEAFF
CDR3 DNA: TGCAGCGCTACCGGGACAGGGGGCACTGAAGCTTTCTTT
V gene: TRBV29-1
CDR3 length: 13
J gene: TRBJ1-1
clone size: many
D gene: TRBD1

CDR3 protein: CASSRNIPGQGYEKLFF
CDR3 DNA: TGTGCCAGCAGCCGCAACATACCGGGACAGGGGTACGAAAAACTGTTTTTT
V gene: TRBV3-1
CDR3 length: 17
J gene: TRBJ1-4
clone size: many
D gene: TRBD1

CDR3 protein: CSIPTANTGELFF
CDR3 DNA: TGCAGCATACCCACTGCGAACACCGGGGAGCTGTTTTTT
V gene: TRBV29-1
CDR3 length: 13
J gene: TRBJ2-2
clone size: many
D gene: -

CDR3 protein: CASSESERNTEAFF
CDR3 DNA: TGTGCCAGCAGTGAATCGGAAAGAAACACTGAAGCTTTCTTT
V gene: TRBV25-1
CDR3 length: 14
J gene: TRBJ1-1
clone size: -
D gene: -

CDR3 protein: CASSSAGTEIDTQYF
CDR3 DNA: TGTGCCAGCAGCTCCGCCGGGACAGAAATCGATACGCAGTATTTT
V gene: TRBV7-3
CDR3 length: 15
J gene: TRBJ2-3
clone size: many
D gene: TRBD1

CDR3 protein: CATSGTGRLYYTF
CDR3 DNA: TGTGCCACCTCCGGGACAGGGAGACTCTACTACACCTTC
V gene: TRBV14
CDR3 length: 13
J gene: TRBJ1-2
clone size: many
D gene: TRBD1

CDR3 protein: CASSNQDYQGPRTGELFF
CDR3 DNA: TGTGCCAGCAGTAATCAGGACTACCAGGGGCCCCGCACCGGGGAGCTGTTTTTT
V gene: TRBV7-3
CDR3 length: 18
J gene: TRBJ2-2
clone size: -
D gene: -

CDR3 protein: CASSPLAGAHPYEQYF
CDR3 DNA: TGTGCCAGCAGCCCGCTAGCGGGGGCGCACCCCTACGAGCAGTACTTC
V gene: TRBV3-1
CDR3 length: 16
J gene: TRBJ2-7
clone size: many
D gene: TRBD2

CDR3 protein: CASSRTAARETQYF
CDR3 DNA: TGTGCCAGCAGTCGGACCGCCGCCCGGGAGACCCAGTACTTC
V gene: TRBV12-3/TRBV12-4
CDR3 length: 14
J gene: TRBJ2-5
clone size: many
D gene: -

CDR3 protein: CSVLASSYNEQFF
CDR3 DNA: TGCAGCGTTTTGGCGAGCTCCTACAATGAGCAGTTCTTC
V gene: TRBV29-1
CDR3 length: 13
J gene: TRBJ2-1
clone size: many
D gene: -

CDR3 protein: CASRRQTSGQGEQYF
CDR3 DNA: TGTGCCAGCAGGCGTCAGACTAGCGGCCAGGGGGAGCAGTACTTC
V gene: TRBV12-3/TRBV12-4
CDR3 length: 15
J gene: TRBJ2-7
clone size: many
D gene: TRBD2

CDR3 protein: CASSAGGTTAVGQYF
CDR3 DNA: TGCGCCAGCAGCGCGGGAGGGACTACGGCTGTAGGGCAGTACTTC
V gene: TRBV5-1
CDR3 length: 15
J gene: TRBJ2-7
clone size: many
D gene: TRBD2

CDR3 protein: CASSERTVSWTEAFF
CDR3 DNA: TGCGCCAGCAGTGAGAGGACCGTATCATGGACTGAAGCTTTCTTT
V gene: TRBV10-2
CDR3 length: 15
J gene: TRBJ1-1
clone size: many
D gene: -